This TCR beta chain was recorded in a study of control samples from healthy donors and cancer patients. About this clone itself: Relative to the germline gene, one junction end is altered; a read error may explain this.

TCRdb keeps only in-frame clones here, not all; method: immunoSEQ multiplex PCR. The sample lists roughly 450,000 clones; over 75% were seen once. The V gene's germline CDR1 is WNHNN and CDR2 SYGVQD (reference sequence). This CDR3 is built from 17 residues. Material: PBMCs. The chain uses TRBV10-1 and TRBJ2-6, with a tentative D call TRBD1 (6 bases). The sequence was collected from a man aged 35 to 55 with head and neck cancer. Here the CDR3 reads CASSWTVEGSGANVLTF. DNA for the CDR3: TGCGCCAGCAGTTGGACAGTCGAAGGCTCTGGTGCCAACGTCCTGACTTTC.